The present T cell receptor beta chain was sequenced within a study of blood T cell repertoires in COVID-19. Study-level information: Acute and convalescent COVID-19 samples came from the United States, Italy and Spain. From T cells, B-cell-depleted T cells, or PBMCs came the material, which was cDNA or gDNA.

Per the study methods: Amplification with reference gene primers provided the estimates of nucleated cell counts. The method was immunoSEQ multiplex PCR; TCRdb's version includes in-frame clones alone and lacks a portion of them. That table is the source of V, J and clone size, and D and trimming were worked out from the DNA. The table includes about 190,000 clones, 65% to 80% detected once. The sequence derives from a woman aged 50 to 65 with acute or convalescent COVID-19. The sample taken for sequencing was peripheral blood.

The CDR3 spells CASSGNNEQFF. The CDR3 nucleotides read TGTGCCAGCAGCGGGAACAATGAGCAGTTCTTC. The chain has TRBV2 and TRBJ2-1, with D possibly TRBD2 on 5 matching bases. The CDR3 is 11 amino acids. In germline, CDR1 is SNHLY, CDR2 FYNNEI. Between the trimmed V and J ends, which lost 6 bases and 5 bases, there was a span of 5 bases.